This T cell receptor beta chain appears in the sequencing data of a study of control samples from healthy donors and cancer patients (dated by TCRdb to about 2020). In regard to this clone: Its antigen is still unknown. No base quality information exists; no much larger clone differs at one position.

The method behind the library was the immunoSEQ multiplex PCR assay. Not all clones reach the TCRdb copy of this immuneACCESS table, which keeps in-frame sequences only. Checked studies attribute under half of the gap to unresolved V genes and leave the rest unexplained. This sample comprises fewer than 85,000 clones, approximately 91% of them detected only once. The biggest ten clones account for about 7.1% of the sample. For CDR1 and CDR2, the germline V gene (reference sequence) lists MNHNY and SVGAGI. The CDR3 measures 14 amino acids from cysteine to phenylalanine. This entry keeps only the CDR3 DNA: 42 bases, framed from base 1. Trimming costs V 2 bases and J 1 base, and their ends lie 8 bases apart.

The chain is encoded by TRBV6-6 joined to TRBJ1-1, with an unclear D gene assignment. Sequenced: blood. This TCR was sampled from a man aged 45-65 years in good health. The sequenced DNA is TGTGCCAGCAGTTACGGCGGGCAGAACACTGAAGCTTTCTTT. The resulting protein is CASSYGGQNTEAFF.